Below, 6 T cell receptor beta chains from the same sample are listed, as sequenced in a study of OX40 agonist ivuxolimab in advanced cancers. Assay: immunoSEQ multiplex PCR; the TCRdb copy retains only in-frame clones and omits some. The sample shows roughly 56,000 clones, 86% of them seen only once. The sequences come from CD4+ or CD8+ T cells sorted from blood, collected in a trial of the OX40 agonist ivuxolimab. These receptors came from an adult with an advanced solid tumor such as melanoma, head and neck, liver or kidney cancer.

The gene calls are TRBV2 and TRBJ2-1; 16 bases match TRBD2. Germline loops: CDR1 SNHLY, CDR2 FYNNEI. Losses at the gene ends were 3 bases for V and 7 bases for J; bases not matched to a gene: 3. The CDR3 loop spans 16 amino acids. CDR3 bases: TGTGCCAGCAGTGACTCGGGACTAGCGGGGGGGAATGAGCAGTTCTTC. Amino acids: CASSDSGLAGGNEQFF.

This rearrangement joins TRBV5-4 to TRBJ2-5; no clear D. The CDR3 totals 15 residues. The germline V and J ends were trimmed by 4 bases and 0 bases, with 13 bases remaining between them. Germline CDR1 SGHNT, CDR2 YYREEE (reference sequence). The CDR3 protein is CASSPKARNQETQYF. DNA of the CDR3: TGTGCCAGCAGCCCCAAGGCCCGAAACCAAGAGACCCAGTACTTC.

J is TRBJ2-1 and V is TRBV19; TRBD2 agrees at 8 bases. The germline V gene encodes CDR1 LNHDA and CDR2 SQIVND (reference sequence). This CDR3 has 14 amino acids. The V segment lost 3 bases and the J segment 9 bases; nucleotides outside the gene matches: 7. CDR3 sequence: CASSILTSAGEQFF. The CDR3 coding sequence is TGTGCCAGTAGTATCCTGACTAGCGCCGGTGAGCAGTTCTTC.

The rearrangement uses TRBV7-9 and TRBJ2-7, with TRBD1 matching over 11 bases. Germline V gene data show CDR1 as SEHNR and CDR2 as FQNEAQ (reference sequence). The length of the CDR3 is 15 residues. J lost 3 bases, V lost 6 bases, and 7 bases had no gene match. As DNA, the CDR3 is TGTGCCAGCAGGTCGGACAGGGGGCGAGTCTACGAGCAGTACTTC. Its translation: CASRSDRGRVYEQYF.

This clone was counted only a few times. The genes are TRBV28 and TRBJ1-5; D is possibly TRBD1 (5 bases). Trimming stripped 5 bases from V and 7 bases from J, with 12 bases between. The CDR3 extends over 13 amino acids. Per germline, CDR1 MDHEN and CDR2 SYDVKM. The CDR3 DNA reads TGTGCCAGCAGTCCCTGGGACGGCCAGCCCCAGCATTTT. The encoded protein is CASSPWDGQPQHF.

This chain joins TRBV21-1 and TRBJ1-1. TRBV21-1 constitutes a pseudogene. The CDR3 length is 18 residues. CDR3 residues: CASSRARLDGDLAAEAFF. In DNA form, the CDR3 reads TGTGCCAGCAGCAGGGCTCGACTCGATGGGGACCTGGCGGCTGAAGCTTTCTTT.